Listed here are 2 T cell receptor beta chains from one sample, sequenced in a study of response to subunit inactivated influenza vaccine. TCRdb re-called the RT-PCR reads with MiXCR, one entry per CDR3 protein. Here the sample spans about 780,000 distinct CDR3 sequences, approximately 17% being singletons. The sample in question was PBMCs from blood, obtained around 5 days after vaccination. The origin of the receptors is a man aged 50 or older who received an inactivated influenza vaccine.

This clonotype was detected only a few times. CDR3 DNA: TGTGCCAGCAGTCCCCCATGGGACAGAACCTACAATGAGCAGTTCTTC. Translated, it gives CASSPPWDRTYNEQFF. The J gene is TRBJ2-1, the V gene TRBV12-3 or TRBV12-4; 7 bases agree with TRBD1. CDR3 length: 16 residues. V trimming: 5 bases; J trimming: 2 bases; junction bases outside the gene matches: 9.

This chain links TRBV5-1 with TRBJ2-3, with TRBD2 identical over 9 bases. Germline lookup yields CDR1 SGHRS and CDR2 YFSETQ. There are 15 residues in the CDR3. V was clipped by 3 bases and J by 5 bases; unmatched bases: 7. The CDR3 coding sequence is TGCGCCAGCAGCTCGGAAGGACTAGCGTTAGATACGCAGTATTTT. Translated: CASSSEGLALDTQYF. The full variable domain, completed using reference TRBV5-1 and TRBJ2-3, is KAGVTQTPRYLIKTRGQQVTLSCSPISGHRSVSWYQQTPGQGLQFLFEYFSETQRNKGNFPGRFSGRQFSNSRSEMNVSTLELGDSALYLCASSSEGLALDTQYFGPGTRLTVL.